This T cell receptor beta chain was recorded in a study of T cells in Graves' hyperthyroidism and ophthalmopathy. Study-wide background: Blood was drawn when the patient was first diagnosed and still untreated.

This CDR3 has 16 amino acids. CDR1 and CDR2 from the germline V gene are MGHRA and YSYEKL. V shed 4 bases, J shed 3 bases, and the junction held 10 bases outside the gene matches. As regards this clonotype: Its target is not known.

General observations from the study: The model identified upcoming ophthalmopathy a median around 7.1 months ahead of onset.

The source material, RNA transcripts, was used to amplify TCR beta CDR3 regions. HTBI primers were the set used in a first-round RT-PCR of the TCR CDR3. TCRdb recomputed calls from the multiplex PCR reads with MiXCR, one row per CDR3 protein. The sample yields a few hundred thousand distinct CDR3 sequences, around 15% seen once. The V call is TRBV4-1, the J call TRBJ2-3, with 7 bases identical to TRBD2. The receptor's source is a woman aged 50 to 60 with Graves' hyperthyroidism that later progressed to Graves' ophthalmopathy. The sequenced sample consisted of blood. CDR3 in DNA: TGCGCCAGCAGCCTTTACGGACTAGTCGAGACAGATACGCAGTATTTT. Protein sequence: CASSLYGLVETDTQYF.